This T cell receptor beta chain was identified in a study of control samples from healthy donors and cancer patients. Assay: immunoSEQ multiplex PCR; the TCRdb copy retains only in-frame clones and omits some. The repertoire includes some 100,000 clones, around nine tenths of them detected once, and around 17% sits in the top ten. Germline CDR1 and CDR2: MNHEY and SVGAGI. The ends were cut back, 0 bases at V and 6 bases at J, with 6 bases in the middle. CDR3 size: 13 residues. The sample was blood. This clonotype was obtained from a woman between 45 and 60 years old in good health. The chain carries TRBV6-5 and TRBJ2-1; no clear D. The CDR3 protein is CASSYSKLNEQFF. The CDR3 nucleotides read TGTGCCAGCAGTTACTCGAAGCTCAATGAGCAGTTCTTC.